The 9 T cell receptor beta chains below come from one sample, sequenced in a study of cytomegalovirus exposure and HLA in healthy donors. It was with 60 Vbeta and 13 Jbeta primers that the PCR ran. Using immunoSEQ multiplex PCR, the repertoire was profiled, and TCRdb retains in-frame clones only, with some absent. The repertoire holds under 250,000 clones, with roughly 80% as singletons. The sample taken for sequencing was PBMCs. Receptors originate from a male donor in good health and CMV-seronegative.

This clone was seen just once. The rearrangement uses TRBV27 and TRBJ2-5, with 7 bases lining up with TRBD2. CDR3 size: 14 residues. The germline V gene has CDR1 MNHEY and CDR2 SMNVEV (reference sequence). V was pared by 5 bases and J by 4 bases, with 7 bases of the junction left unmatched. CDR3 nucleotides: TGTGCCAGCAGTAATCGACTAGCCATAGAGACCCAGTACTTC. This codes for CASSNRLAIETQYF.

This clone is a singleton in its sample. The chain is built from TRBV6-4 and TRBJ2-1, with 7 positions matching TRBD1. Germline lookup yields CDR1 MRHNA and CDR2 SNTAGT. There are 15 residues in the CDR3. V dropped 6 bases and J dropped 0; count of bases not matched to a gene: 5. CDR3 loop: CASSRGGSSYNEQFF. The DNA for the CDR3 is TGTGCCAGCAGCCGAGGGGGCAGCTCCTACAATGAGCAGTTCTTC.

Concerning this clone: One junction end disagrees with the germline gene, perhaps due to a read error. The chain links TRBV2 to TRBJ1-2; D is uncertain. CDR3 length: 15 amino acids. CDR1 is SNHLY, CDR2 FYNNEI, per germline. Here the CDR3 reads CVSTLTRARNYGYTF. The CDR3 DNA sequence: TGTGTCAGCACTCTGACTAGGGCTAGGAACTATGGCTACACCTTC.

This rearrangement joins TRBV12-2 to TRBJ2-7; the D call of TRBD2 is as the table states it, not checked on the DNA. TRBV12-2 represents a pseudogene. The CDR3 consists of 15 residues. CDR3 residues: CASRLAGGGFYEQYF. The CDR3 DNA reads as TGTGCAAGTCGCTTAGCCGGGGGGGGATTCTACGAGCAGTACTTC.

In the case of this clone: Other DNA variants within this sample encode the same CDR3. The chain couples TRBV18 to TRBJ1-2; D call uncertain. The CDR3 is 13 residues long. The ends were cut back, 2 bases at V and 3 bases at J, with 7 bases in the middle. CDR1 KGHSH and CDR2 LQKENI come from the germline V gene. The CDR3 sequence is CASSPGRDYGYTF. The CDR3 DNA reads TGTGCCAGCTCACCAGGGCGGGACTATGGCTACACCTTC.

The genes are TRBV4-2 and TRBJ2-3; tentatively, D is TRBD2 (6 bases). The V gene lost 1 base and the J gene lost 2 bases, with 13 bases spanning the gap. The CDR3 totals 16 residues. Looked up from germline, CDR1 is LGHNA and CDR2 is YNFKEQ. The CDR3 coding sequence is TGTGCCAGCAGCCAAGGTGGGACTTTCTCCACAGATACGCAGTATTTT. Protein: CASSQGGTFSTDTQYF.

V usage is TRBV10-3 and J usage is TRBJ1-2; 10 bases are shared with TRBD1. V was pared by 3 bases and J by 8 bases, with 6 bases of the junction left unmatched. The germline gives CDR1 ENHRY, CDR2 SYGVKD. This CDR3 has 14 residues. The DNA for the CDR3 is TGTGCCATCAGTGAAGGTCGGGACAGGGGAGGCTACACCTTC. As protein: CAISEGRDRGGYTF.

The chain's CDR3 is CASSLGAGGYEQYF. CDR3 DNA sequence: TGTGCCAGCAGCTTGGGCGCGGGAGGATACGAGCAGTACTTC. This chain links TRBV5-4 with TRBJ2-7; 8 bases align to TRBD2. The V gene end was trimmed by 0 bases and the J gene end by 4 bases; junction bases not matched to a gene: 3. Germline CDR1 reads SGHNT; CDR2 reads YYREEE (reference sequence). This CDR3 contains 14 residues.

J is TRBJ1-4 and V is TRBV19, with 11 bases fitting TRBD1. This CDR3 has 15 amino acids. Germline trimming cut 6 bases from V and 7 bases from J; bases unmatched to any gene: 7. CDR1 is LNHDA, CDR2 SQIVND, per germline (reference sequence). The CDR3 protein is CASREDRGRLEKLFF. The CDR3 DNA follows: TGTGCCAGTAGGGAGGACAGGGGGCGCCTTGAAAAACTGTTTTTT.